What follows are 5 T cell receptor beta chains derived from one specimen sequenced in a study of breast tumors, draining lymph nodes, adjacent tissues. TCRdb fed the multiplex PCR reads into MiXCR, producing one record per CDR3 protein. The sample lists 130,000 or so distinct CDR3 sequences, 21% occurring once. Axillary draining lymph nodes of breast cancer patients supplied the node samples. The specimen was axillary lymph node tissue. The receptors originated from a female donor with breast cancer. Some clones in this sample may be carry-over from other donors' samples.

There are many counts of this clonotype. CDR3 nucleotide sequence: TGTGCCTGGAGTGAGGGGAGTTGGGATACGCAGTATTTT. It yields the protein CAWSEGSWDTQYF. This sequence joins TRBV30 and TRBJ2-3; D may be TRBD1 or TRBD2 (5 bases each). Germline loops: CDR1 GTSNPN, CDR2 SVGIG (reference sequence). CDR3 size: 13 residues. V lost 1 base and J 6 bases, leaving 11 bases between the germline ends.

In its sample, this clonotype was seen many times. The J gene is TRBJ1-5, the V gene TRBV5-6, with 7 bases identical to TRBD1. The germline V gene encodes CDR1 SGHDT and CDR2 YYEEEE. CDR3 size: 14 residues. V dropped 1 base and J dropped 6; count of bases not matched to a gene: 4. In DNA form, the CDR3 reads TGTGCCAGCAGCTTGCAGGGGGTGGTTCAGCCCCAGCATTTT. Protein product: CASSLQGVVQPQHF.

Note on this clonotype: A much larger clone differs by one base, so this may be a read error. The chain recombines TRBV7-9 with TRBJ2-6; tentative D call: TRBD1 (6 bases). Germline CDR1 and CDR2: SEHNR and FQNEAQ (reference sequence). The V gene lost 4 bases and the J gene lost 2 bases, with 12 bases spanning the gap. This CDR3 is 16 amino acids long. The CDR3 bases are TGTGCCAGCAGCTCGGACAGAAAAACTGGGGCCAACGTCCTGACTTTC. Translation: CASSSDRKTGANVLTF.

For this clonotype: A much larger clone lies one base from this, so it may be a read error. The chain links TRBV27 to TRBJ2-5; D uncertain. The J call may be in error: the DNA end matches TRBJ2-7 better. The CDR3 covers 15 residues. Per the germline V gene, CDR1 is MNHEY and CDR2 is SMNVEV (reference sequence). CDR3 coding DNA: TGTGCCAGCAGTTTATTGTCGAGTCAACCCTACGAGCAGTACTTC. This translates into CASSLLSSQPYEQYF.

This rearrangement joins TRBV28 to TRBJ2-5, with D perhaps matching TRBD1 or TRBD2 (6 bases each). Germline CDR1 MDHEN, CDR2 SYDVKM. CDR3 length: 14 residues. Trimming stripped 9 bases from V and 5 bases from J, with 19 bases between. The DNA of the CDR3 is TGTGCCAGTTCCACCGCGGGGACAAGGGAGACCCAGTACTTC. Residues: CASSTAGTRETQYF.